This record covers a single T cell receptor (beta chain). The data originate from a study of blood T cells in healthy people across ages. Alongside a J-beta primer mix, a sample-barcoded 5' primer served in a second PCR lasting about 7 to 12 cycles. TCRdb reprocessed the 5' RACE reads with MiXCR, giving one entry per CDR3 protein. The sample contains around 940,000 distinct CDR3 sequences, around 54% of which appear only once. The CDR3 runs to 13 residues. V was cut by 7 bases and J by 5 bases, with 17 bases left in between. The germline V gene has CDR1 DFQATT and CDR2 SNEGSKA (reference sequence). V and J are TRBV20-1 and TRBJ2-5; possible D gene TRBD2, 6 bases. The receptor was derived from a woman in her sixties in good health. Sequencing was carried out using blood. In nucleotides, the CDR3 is TGCAGTGAATCAGGGAGGTCCTGGGAGACCCAGTACTTC. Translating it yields CSESGRSWETQYF.